The clone carrying this T cell receptor (beta chain) was picked up a small number of times. Antigen: not known. The record originates from a study of T-cell reconstitution after alpha-beta-depleted transplantation in children. Preparing the TCRbeta library involved the use of unique molecular identifiers. One entry per CDR3 protein, called by TCRdb with MiXCR from the PCR reads. Of 300,000 to 400,000 distinct CDR3 sequences listed, roughly 15% are singletons. Study results and caveats: A year had passed since transplant, and T-cell counts and diversity by then came mostly from newly produced T cells.

The V end lost 2 bases, the J end lost 1 base, and 11 bases lay between the germline ends. The germline V gene has CDR1 DFQATT and CDR2 SNEGSKA (reference sequence). The CDR3 runs to 14 residues. This clonotype originated in a male patient between 2 and 10 years old who had a stem cell transplant for acute lymphoblastic leukemia, so the T cells may come from the graft donor. The rearrangement uses TRBV20-1 and TRBJ2-5; TRBD1 might be the D (5 bases). This specimen was PBMCs, mostly from graft donor cells, taken 360 days after TCRalphabeta/CD19-depleted stem cell transplant. The CDR3 sequence: CSARRGGFQETQYF. In DNA, the CDR3 is TGCAGTGCTAGAAGGGGTGGCTTCCAAGAGACCCAGTACTTC.